Listed below are T cell receptor beta chains from one sample, sequenced in a study of PD-1 blockade in classical Hodgkin lymphoma. Clones were sequenced by immunoSEQ multiplex PCR, and TCRdb holds only the in-frame ones, with some missing. The repertoire includes about 12,000 clones, roughly 84% of them detected once, and less than 50% sits in the top ten. Sequencing used CD8+ T cells from blood, obtained at baseline. These receptors were taken from a human donor with classical Hodgkin lymphoma. Both conserved end residues are part of each CDR3. The D gene is left open where the match is weak. Part of the rows lack a size; the others show once, few, many or a class for expanded clones.

TRBJ2-1 TRBV7-9 TRBD1 - TGTGCCAGCAGCTCGACAGGGATTAACTCCTACAATGAGCAGTTCTTC CASSSTGINSYNEQFF
TRBJ2-2 TRBV29-1 - - TGCAGCGTCCCACGTCCCCTCACCGGGGAGCTGTTTTTT CSVPRPLTGELFF
TRBJ1-1 TRBV19 - - TGTGCCAGCCGGTTGGCGGGAACTGAAGCTTTCTTT CASRLAGTEAFF
TRBJ2-7 TRBV2 - - TGTGCCAGCAGTGATTACTTGATCTACGAGCAGTACTTC CASSDYLIYEQYF
TRBJ2-1 TRBV7-9 - - TGTGCCAGCAGCACCGATTTTAGCGGCATAGACAATGAGCAGTTCTTC CASSTDFSGIDNEQFF
TRBJ2-1 TRBV4-3 - - TGCGCCAGCAGCCAAGATTATTCGCGGGACTACAATGAGCAGTTCTTC CASSQDYSRDYNEQFF
TRBJ1-5 TRBV2 - - TGTGCCAGCAGCCCACAGGGCACTAGCAATCAGCCCCAGCATTTT CASSPQGTSNQPQHF
TRBJ1-2 TRBV5-1 - - TGCGCCAGCAGCCCCGGGACAAACTATGGCTACACCTTC CASSPGTNYGYTF
TRBJ1-1 TRBV5-6 - - TGTGCCAGCAGCTCCAGTGGACAAATCATGAACACTGAAGCTTTCTTT CASSSSGQIMNTEAFF
TRBJ2-7 TRBV28 TRBD2 - TGTGCCAGCAGTTTCGAACTAGCGGCCTCCTACGAGCAGTACTTC CASSFELAASYEQYF
TRBJ2-1 TRBV29-1 TRBD2 - TGCAGCGTTGAAGGGACTAGCGGGAGCTCCTACAATGAGCAGTTCTTC CSVEGTSGSSYNEQFF
TRBJ2-1 TRBV25-1 TRBD2 - TGTGCCAGCAGTCCTCCGGGACTAGCGGGAGACAATGAGCAGTTCTTC CASSPPGLAGDNEQFF
TRBJ1-1 TRBV6-5 - - TGTGCCAGCAGTTATCAGGGAAGAGCTTTCTTT CASSYQGRAFF
TRBJ2-1 TRBV30 - once TGTGCCTGGGAGAGGGACGGCGGCTACAATGAGCAGTTCTTC CAWERDGGYNEQFF
TRBJ2-5 TRBV15 TRBD2 - TGTGCCACCAGCAGAGATCCCCCCTACTCGCGGGAGGATAAAGAGACCCAGTACTTC CATSRDPPYSREDKETQYF
TRBJ2-7 TRBV6-5 - - TGTGCCAGCAATCCTTTTGGGTCCCACGAGCAGTACTTC CASNPFGSHEQYF
TRBJ1-2 TRBV11-2 - - TGTGCCAGCAGCTTATTTAATGGCTACACCTTC CASSLFNGYTF
TRBJ2-6 TRBV30 - once TGTGCCTGGAGTGTCGGCTCTGGGGCCAACGTCCTGACTTTC CAWSVGSGANVLTF
TRBJ2-7 TRBV27 TRBD2 - TGTGCCAGCAGTCCGACTAGCCGGCGTTACGAGCAGTACTTC CASSPTSRRYEQYF
TRBJ2-2 TRBV30 TRBD2 - TGTGCCCGGAGGTATAGCGGGAGTACCGGGGAGCTGTTTTTT CARRYSGSTGELFF
TRBJ1-2 TRBV4-3 TRBD1 - TGCGCCAGCAGCCAGGCCTTTGGGCAGGGGGCTCGGGGCTACACCTTC CASSQAFGQGARGYTF
TRBJ2-3 TRBV6-5 TRBD2 - TGTGCCAGCAGCATGCTTACTAGCGGGAGTGATACGCAGTATTTT CASSMLTSGSDTQYF
TRBJ2-7 TRBV5-6 - - TGTGCCAGCAGCTTTAACCCCTCGGATAGGGAGGTCAACGAGCAGTACTTC CASSFNPSDREVNEQYF
TRBJ2-1 TRBV6-4 TRBD2 - TGTGCCAGCAGTGACTCCTCGACTAGCGGGAGTGATTACAATGAGCAGTTCTTC CASSDSSTSGSDYNEQFF
TRBJ2-3 TRBV15 - - TGTGCCACCAGCAGAGATCCAAGGGAGAGAGATACGCAGTATTTT CATSRDPRERDTQYF
TRBJ1-2 TRBV7-9 - - TGTGCCAGCAGCTTTCACACCCTGTCGGGCTACACCTTC CASSFHTLSGYTF
TRBJ1-2 TRBV6-5 - once TGTGCCAGCAGCGGGACGGCGAACTATGGCTACACCTTC CASSGTANYGYTF
TRBJ1-5 TRBV7-9 - few TGTGCCAGCAGCGACGGAAGGGGACGATGGCCCCAGCATTTT CASSDGRGRWPQHF
TRBJ2-3 TRBV19 - - TGTGCCGGACACCCCGACCCCCACCCAGATACGCAGTATTTT CAGHPDPHPDTQYF
TRBJ1-2 TRBV7-9 - - TGTGCCAGCAGCCCAGTTGCGGGCACCCCCCTTGGCTACACCTTC CASSPVAGTPLGYTF
TRBJ1-3 TRBV19 - - TGTGCCAGTAGTATAGATGGCGGGGCTGGAAACACCATATATTTT CASSIDGGAGNTIYF
TRBJ2-2 TRBV4-2 - - TGTGCCAGCAGCCCACCGGGGACATTGAACACCGGGGAGCTGTTTTTT CASSPPGTLNTGELFF
TRBJ2-7 TRBV6-5 TRBD1 - TGTGCCAGCAGCCAACAGGGGGACTACGAGCAGTACTTC CASSQQGDYEQYF
TRBJ2-1 TRBV19 - - TGTGCCAGTAGTATTTTCAACAATGAGCAGTTCTTC CASSIFNNEQFF
TRBJ2-7 TRBV20-1 - - TGCAGTGCTCCTCAGGGATACGAGCAGTACTTC CSAPQGYEQYF
TRBJ1-1 TRBV19 - - TGTGCCAGTAGTATCGGACGATCTGAAGCTTTCTTT CASSIGRSEAFF
TRBJ2-7 TRBV27 - - TGTGCCAGCAGTTTAGGCCGATGGGGCTACGAGCAGTACTTC CASSLGRWGYEQYF
TRBJ2-7 TRBV7-9 - few TGTGCCAGCAGCTTAGACCCTAGCTTGACCTACGAGCAGTACTTC CASSLDPSLTYEQYF
TRBJ1-2 TRBV6-5 - - TGTGCCAGCAGTTACTCGTCATTACATGGCTACACCTTC CASSYSSLHGYTF
TRBJ2-1 TRBV4-1 - - TGCGCCAGCAGCCAAGTTTCCGAATCCTACAATGAGCAGTTCTTC CASSQVSESYNEQFF
TRBJ2-3 TRBV6-5 TRBD2 - TGTGCCAGCAGTTTCGGACTAGCGGACACAGATACGCAGTATTTT CASSFGLADTDTQYF
TRBJ1-5 TRBV19 - few TGTGCCAGTAGTATAGGCACTGGGCAGGGGTGGGTACAGCCCCAGCATTTT CASSIGTGQGWVQPQHF
TRBJ2-7 TRBV4-3 - - TGCGCCAGCAGCCAAGTGGGTAGCTACGAGCAGTACTTC CASSQVGSYEQYF
TRBJ2-7 TRBV30 TRBD2 - TGTGCCTGGAGTGGCCCCTCCTCGATGGTGGTTTGGACTAGCGGCTACGAGCAGTACTTC CAWSGPSSMVVWTSGYEQYF
TRBJ2-1 TRBV27 TRBD2 - TGTGCCAGCAGTTTAAGCGGGAACAATGAGCAGTTCTTC CASSLSGNNEQFF
TRBJ2-4 TRBV27 - - TGTGCCAGCAGTTCCCTCTTGGGTATTGGAGCCAAAAACATTCAGTACTTC CASSSLLGIGAKNIQYF
TRBJ2-3 TRBV28 TRBD2 once TGTGCCAGCAGCCGACTAGCGGGAGGGCTCACAGATACGCAGTATTTT CASSRLAGGLTDTQYF
TRBJ2-7 TRBV27 - - TGTGCCAGCAGTCCAAACGCCCTATACGAGCAGTACTTC CASSPNALYEQYF